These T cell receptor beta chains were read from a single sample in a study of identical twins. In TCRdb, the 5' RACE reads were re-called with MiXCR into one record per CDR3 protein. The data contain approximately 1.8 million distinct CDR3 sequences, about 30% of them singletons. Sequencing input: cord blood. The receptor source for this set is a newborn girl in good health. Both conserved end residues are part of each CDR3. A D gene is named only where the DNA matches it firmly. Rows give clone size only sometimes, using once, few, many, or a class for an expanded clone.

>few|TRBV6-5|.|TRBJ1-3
TGTGCCAGCAGTTACTCGTGGACAGACTCTGGAAACACCATATATTTT
CASSYSWTDSGNTIYF
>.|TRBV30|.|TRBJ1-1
TGTGCCTGGAGTGTAGTAGGCACTGAAGCTTTCTTT
CAWSVVGTEAFF
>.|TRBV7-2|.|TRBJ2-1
TGTGCCAGCAGCACGGACGTACGCCCCTACGACCATGAGCAGTTCTTC
CASSTDVRPYDHEQFF
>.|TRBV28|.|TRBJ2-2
TGTGCCAGCAGTTATCTGGGGGACGGGGAGCTGTTTTTT
CASSYLGDGELFF
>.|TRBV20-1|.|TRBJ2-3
TGCAGTGCTACGGATAAGGCAGATACGCAGTATTTT
CSATDKADTQYF
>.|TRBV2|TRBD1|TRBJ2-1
TGTGCCAGCAGTGGGGACAGGGCGTCCTACAATGAGCAGTTCTTC
CASSGDRASYNEQFF
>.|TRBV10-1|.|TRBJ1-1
TGCGCCAGCAGGGGATCTAGGAACACTGAAGCTTTCTTT
CASRGSRNTEAFF
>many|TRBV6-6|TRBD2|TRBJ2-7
TGTGCCAGCAGTTACCTTCTAGCGGGGTACGAGCAGTACTTC
CASSYLLAGYEQYF
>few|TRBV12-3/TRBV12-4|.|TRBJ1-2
TGTGCCAGCAATCCGACGGCTAACTATGGCTACACCTTC
CASNPTANYGYTF
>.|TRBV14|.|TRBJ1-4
TGTGCCAGCAGCCGGACGGAAGTAGGGAAACTGTTTTTT
CASSRTEVGKLFF
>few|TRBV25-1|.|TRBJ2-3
TGTGCCAGCAGCCTATACTCTGGGGCTGGCACAGATACGCAGTATTTT
CASSLYSGAGTDTQYF
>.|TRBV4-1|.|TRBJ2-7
TGCGCCAGCAGCCTTAATTTCGAATACGAGCAGTACTTC
CASSLNFEYEQYF
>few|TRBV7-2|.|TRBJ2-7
TGTGCCAGCAGCTCCTGGCGGGTGGTGAGCTCCTACGAGCAGTACTTC
CASSSWRVVSSYEQYF
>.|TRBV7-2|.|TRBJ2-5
TGTGCCAGCAGCTTGCGATCCGGTATGGCACGCCAAGAGACCCAGTACTTC
CASSLRSGMARQETQYF
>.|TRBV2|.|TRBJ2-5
TGTGCCAGCAGTGAAGCTTGGAGCGGTGAGACCCAGTACTTC
CASSEAWSGETQYF
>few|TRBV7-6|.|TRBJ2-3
TGTGCCAGCAGCTTTCGGGACCCTGGTCCGCAGTATTTT
CASSFRDPGPQYF
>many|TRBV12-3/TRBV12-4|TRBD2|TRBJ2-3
TGTGCCAGCAGTTTTGGGCGGGAGGGCCCCTTTGGGCAGTATTTT
CASSFGREGPFGQYF
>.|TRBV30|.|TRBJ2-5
TGTGCCTGGAGTCGTAGGCAGGCCACGTTGGAGACCCAGTACTTC
CAWSRRQATLETQYF
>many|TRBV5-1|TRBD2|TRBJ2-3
TGTGCCAGCAGCCGGACTAGCGGGAGTGCAGATACGCAGTATTTT
CASSRTSGSADTQYF
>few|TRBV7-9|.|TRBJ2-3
TGTGCCAGCAGCTTAGTAGGTATGGTGGAAGATACGCAGTATTTT
CASSLVGMVEDTQYF
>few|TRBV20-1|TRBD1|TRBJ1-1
TGCAGTGCTAACAGACAGGGGAACACTGAAGCTTTCTTT
CSANRQGNTEAFF
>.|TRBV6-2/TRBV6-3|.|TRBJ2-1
TGTGCCAGCAGTTACTCGATCTCGAGTAGATTTCATTACGAGCAGTTCTTC
CASSYSISSRFHYEQFF
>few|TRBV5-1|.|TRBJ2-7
TGCGCCAGCAGCTTGACCGGGACAAAGTACGAGCAGTACTTC
CASSLTGTKYEQYF
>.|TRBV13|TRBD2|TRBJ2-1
TGTGCCAGCAGCTTAGGAGGGGCTAGCGGGGGGTCCTCCTACAATGAGCAGTTCTTC
CASSLGGASGGSSYNEQFF
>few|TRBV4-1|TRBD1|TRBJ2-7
TGCGCCAGCAGCCAAGATAACAGGGGCGGGTACGAGCAGTACTTC
CASSQDNRGGYEQYF
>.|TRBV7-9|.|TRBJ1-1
TGTGCCAGCAGCTCTCCCAACAGGCCCAACACTGAAGCTTTCTTT
CASSSPNRPNTEAFF
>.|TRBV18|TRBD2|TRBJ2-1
TGTGCCAGCTCACGACAAGCGGGGCTAAACTACAATGAGCAGTTCTTC
CASSRQAGLNYNEQFF
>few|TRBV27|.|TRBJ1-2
TGTGCCAGCAGTTTAAGTTCGACAGTAAGGGCCGACACCTTC
CASSLSSTVRADTF
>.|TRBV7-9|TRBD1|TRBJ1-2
TGTGCCAGCAGCTTAGCGCGGGACAGGGAAAACTATGGCTACACCTTC
CASSLARDRENYGYTF
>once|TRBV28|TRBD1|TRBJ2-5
TGTGCCAGCAGTTTAACAGGGGGGTGGGAGACCCAGTACTTC
CASSLTGGWETQYF
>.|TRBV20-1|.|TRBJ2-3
TGCAGTGCTAGCTCGGGCGGGTTTAGCACAGATACGCAGTATTTT
CSASSGGFSTDTQYF
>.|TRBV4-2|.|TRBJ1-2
TGTGCCAGTAACCCCCCTCTCCTCCACCTCAAAAACTCGGTATATGGCTACACCTTC
CASNPPLLHLKNSVYGYTF
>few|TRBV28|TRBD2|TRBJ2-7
TGTGCCAGCAGTTCATATAGCGGGAGCTCCTACAATGAGCAGTACTTC
CASSSYSGSSYNEQYF
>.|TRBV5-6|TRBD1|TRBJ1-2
TGTGCCAGCAGCTTGGTGGACAGGGGGGAGAATGGCTACACCTTC
CASSLVDRGENGYTF
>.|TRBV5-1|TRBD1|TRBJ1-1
TGCGCCAGCAGCTTGGAGACAGGGGATGAAGCTTTCTTT
CASSLETGDEAFF
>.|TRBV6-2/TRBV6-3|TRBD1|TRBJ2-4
TGTGCCAGCAGTTACCTAACTACCGGGACAGGGGAGGACATTCAGTACTTC
CASSYLTTGTGEDIQYF
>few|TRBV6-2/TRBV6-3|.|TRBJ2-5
TGTGCCAGCAGTTACTCGAGGCTAGCCAGGGGAGAGACCCAGTACTTC
CASSYSRLARGETQYF
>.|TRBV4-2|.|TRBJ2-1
TGTGCCAGCAGCCAAGAAAAGGCCTACGAGCAGTTCTTC
CASSQEKAYEQFF
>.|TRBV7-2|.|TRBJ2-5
TGTGCCAGCAGCTTAGGAATGTGGGAGCAGTACTTC
CASSLGMWEQYF
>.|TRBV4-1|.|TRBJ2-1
TGCGCCAGCAGGCGGGCCTTAACCTACAATGAGCAGTTCTTC
CASRRALTYNEQFF
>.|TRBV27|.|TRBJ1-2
TGTGCCAGCAGTTTCTCCCAGGGGCTGGATGGCTACACCTTC
CASSFSQGLDGYTF
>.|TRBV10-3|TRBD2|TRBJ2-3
TGTGCCATCAGTCTTTTCGGACTAGCGGGGAGCACAGATACGCAGTATTTT
CAISLFGLAGSTDTQYF